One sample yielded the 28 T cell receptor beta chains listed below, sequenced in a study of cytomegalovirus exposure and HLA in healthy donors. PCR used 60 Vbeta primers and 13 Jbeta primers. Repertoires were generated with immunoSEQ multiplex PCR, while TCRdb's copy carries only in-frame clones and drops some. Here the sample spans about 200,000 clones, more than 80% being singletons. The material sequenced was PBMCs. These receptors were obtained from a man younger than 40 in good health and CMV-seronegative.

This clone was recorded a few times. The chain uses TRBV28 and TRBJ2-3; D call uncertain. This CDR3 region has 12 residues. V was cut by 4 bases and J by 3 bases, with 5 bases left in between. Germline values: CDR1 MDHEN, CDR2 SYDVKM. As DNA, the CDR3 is TGTGCCAGCAGTTCCCAAACAGATACGCAGTATTTT. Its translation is CASSSQTDTQYF.

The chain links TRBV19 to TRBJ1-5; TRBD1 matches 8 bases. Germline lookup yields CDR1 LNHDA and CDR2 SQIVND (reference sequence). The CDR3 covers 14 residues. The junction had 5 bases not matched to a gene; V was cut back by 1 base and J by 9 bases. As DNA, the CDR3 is TGTGCCAGTAGTATAGGACAGGGGAAGGGGCCCCAGCATTTT. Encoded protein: CASSIGQGKGPQHF.

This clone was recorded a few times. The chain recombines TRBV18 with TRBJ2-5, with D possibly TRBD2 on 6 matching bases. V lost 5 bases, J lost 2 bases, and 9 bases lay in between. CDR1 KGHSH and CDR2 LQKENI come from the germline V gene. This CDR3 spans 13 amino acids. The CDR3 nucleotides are TGTGCCAGCTCAGGCGGACTACAAGAGACCCAGTACTTC. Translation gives CASSGGLQETQYF.

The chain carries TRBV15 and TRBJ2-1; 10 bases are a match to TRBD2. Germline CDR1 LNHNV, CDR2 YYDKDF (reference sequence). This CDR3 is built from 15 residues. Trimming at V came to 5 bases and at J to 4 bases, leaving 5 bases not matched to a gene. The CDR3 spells CATSASSGGYNEQFF. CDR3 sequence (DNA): TGTGCCACCAGCGCTTCTAGCGGGGGTTACAATGAGCAGTTCTTC.

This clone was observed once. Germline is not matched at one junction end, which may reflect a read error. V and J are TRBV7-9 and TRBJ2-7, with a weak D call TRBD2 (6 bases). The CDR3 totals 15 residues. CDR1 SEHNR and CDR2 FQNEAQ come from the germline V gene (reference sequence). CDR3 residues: CSSSRGGGGPYEQYF. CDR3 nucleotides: TGTTCCAGCAGCCGAGGAGGAGGAGGGCCGTACGAGCAGTACTTC.

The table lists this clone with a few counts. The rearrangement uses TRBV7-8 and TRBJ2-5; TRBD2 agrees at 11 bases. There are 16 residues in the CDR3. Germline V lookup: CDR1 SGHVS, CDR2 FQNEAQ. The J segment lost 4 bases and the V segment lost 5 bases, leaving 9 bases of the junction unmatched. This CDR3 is CASSLLAGGHSETQYF. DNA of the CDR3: TGTGCCAGCAGCCTATTAGCGGGGGGGCACTCAGAGACCCAGTACTTC.

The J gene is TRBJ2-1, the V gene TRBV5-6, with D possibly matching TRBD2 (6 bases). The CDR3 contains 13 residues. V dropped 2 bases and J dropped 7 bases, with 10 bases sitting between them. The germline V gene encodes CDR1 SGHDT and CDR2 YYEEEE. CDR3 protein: CASSFSLANEQFF. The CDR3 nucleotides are TGTGCCAGCAGCTTCTCGCTAGCGAATGAGCAGTTCTTC.

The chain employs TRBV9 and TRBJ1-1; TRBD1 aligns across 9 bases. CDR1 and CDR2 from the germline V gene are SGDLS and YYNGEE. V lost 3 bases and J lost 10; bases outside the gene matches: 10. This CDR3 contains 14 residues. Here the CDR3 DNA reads TGTGCCAGCAGCGCATCACCGGGACAGGGAGTAGCTTTCTTT. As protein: CASSASPGQGVAFF. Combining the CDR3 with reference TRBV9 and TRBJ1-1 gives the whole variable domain DSGVTQTPKHLITATGQRVTLRCSPRSGDLSVYWYQQSLDQGLQFLIQYYNGEERAKGNILERFSAQQFPDLHSELNLSSLELGDSALYFCASSASPGQGVAFFGQGTRLTVV.

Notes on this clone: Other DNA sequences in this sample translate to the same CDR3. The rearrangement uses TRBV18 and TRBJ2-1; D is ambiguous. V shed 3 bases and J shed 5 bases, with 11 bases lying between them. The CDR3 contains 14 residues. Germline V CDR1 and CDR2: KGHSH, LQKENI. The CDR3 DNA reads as TGTGCCAGCTCACCCCTGACACGTAACAATGAGCAGTTCTTC. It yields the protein CASSPLTRNNEQFF.

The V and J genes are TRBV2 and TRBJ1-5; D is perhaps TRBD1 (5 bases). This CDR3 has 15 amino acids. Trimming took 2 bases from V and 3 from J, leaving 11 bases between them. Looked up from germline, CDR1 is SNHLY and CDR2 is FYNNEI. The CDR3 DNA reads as TGTGCCAGCAGTGAAAGTCAGGGCTACAATCAGCCCCAGCATTTT. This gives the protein CASSESQGYNQPQHF.

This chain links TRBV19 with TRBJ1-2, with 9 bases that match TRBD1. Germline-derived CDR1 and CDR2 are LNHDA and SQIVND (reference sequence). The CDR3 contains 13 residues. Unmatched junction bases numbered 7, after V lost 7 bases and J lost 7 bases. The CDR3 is CASTGTGRFGYTF. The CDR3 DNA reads TGTGCCAGTACTGGGACAGGGAGATTTGGCTACACCTTC.

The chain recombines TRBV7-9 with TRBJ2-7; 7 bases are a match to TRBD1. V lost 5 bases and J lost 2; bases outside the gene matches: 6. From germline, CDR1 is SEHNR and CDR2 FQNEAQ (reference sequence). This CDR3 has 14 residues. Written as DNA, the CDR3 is TGTGCCAGCAGCCATACTGACAGGGCCTACGAGCAGTACTTC. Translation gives CASSHTDRAYEQYF.

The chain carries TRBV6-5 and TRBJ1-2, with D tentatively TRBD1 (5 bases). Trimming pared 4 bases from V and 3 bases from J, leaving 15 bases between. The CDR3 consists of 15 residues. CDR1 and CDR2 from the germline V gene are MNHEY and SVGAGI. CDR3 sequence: CASSSQGLGYYGYTF. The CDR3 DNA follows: TGTGCCAGCAGTTCCCAGGGCCTGGGGTACTATGGCTACACCTTC.

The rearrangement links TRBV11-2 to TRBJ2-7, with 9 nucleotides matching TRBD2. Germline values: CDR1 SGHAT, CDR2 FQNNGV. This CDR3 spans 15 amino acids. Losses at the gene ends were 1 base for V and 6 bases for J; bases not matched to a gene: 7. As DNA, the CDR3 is TGTGCCAGCAGCTTAGGAGGGACTAGCAAGGGCGAGCAGTACTTC. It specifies CASSLGGTSKGEQYF.

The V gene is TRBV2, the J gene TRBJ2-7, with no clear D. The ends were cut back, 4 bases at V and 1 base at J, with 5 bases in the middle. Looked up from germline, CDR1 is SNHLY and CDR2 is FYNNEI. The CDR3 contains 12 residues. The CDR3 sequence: CASSAGSYEQYF. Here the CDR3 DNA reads TGTGCCAGCAGTGCGGGTTCCTACGAGCAGTACTTC.

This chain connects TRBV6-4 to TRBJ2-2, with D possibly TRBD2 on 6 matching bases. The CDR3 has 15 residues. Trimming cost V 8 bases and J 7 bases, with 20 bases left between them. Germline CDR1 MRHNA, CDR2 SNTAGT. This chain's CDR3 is CASSRYGGYSGELFF. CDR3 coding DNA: TGTGCCAGCTCCCGATACGGGGGATATAGCGGGGAGCTGTTTTTT.

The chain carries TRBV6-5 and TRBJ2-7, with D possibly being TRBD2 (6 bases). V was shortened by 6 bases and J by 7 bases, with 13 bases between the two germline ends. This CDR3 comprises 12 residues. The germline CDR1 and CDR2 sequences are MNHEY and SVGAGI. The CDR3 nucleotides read TGTGCCAGCAGCCTTCGGGGGAGAGAGCAGTACTTC. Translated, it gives CASSLRGREQYF.

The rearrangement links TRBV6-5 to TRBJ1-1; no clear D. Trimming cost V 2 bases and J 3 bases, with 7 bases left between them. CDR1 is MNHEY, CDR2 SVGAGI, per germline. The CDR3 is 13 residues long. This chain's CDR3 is CASSYGGHTEAFF. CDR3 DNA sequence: TGTGCCAGCAGTTACGGAGGACACACTGAAGCTTTCTTT.

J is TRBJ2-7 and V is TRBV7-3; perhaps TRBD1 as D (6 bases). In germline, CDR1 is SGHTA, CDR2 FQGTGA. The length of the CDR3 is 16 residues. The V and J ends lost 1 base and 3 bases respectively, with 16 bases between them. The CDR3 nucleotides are TGTGCCAGCAGCTTAATCAGAAGGGACACCAACTACGAGCAGTACTTC. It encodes CASSLIRRDTNYEQYF. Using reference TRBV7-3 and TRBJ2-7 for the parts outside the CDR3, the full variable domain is GAGVSQTPSNKVTEKGKYVELRCDPISGHTALYWYRQSLGQGPEFLIYFQGTGAADDSGLPNDRFFAVRPEGSVSTLKIQRTERGDSAVYLCASSLIRRDTNYEQYFGPGTRLTVT.

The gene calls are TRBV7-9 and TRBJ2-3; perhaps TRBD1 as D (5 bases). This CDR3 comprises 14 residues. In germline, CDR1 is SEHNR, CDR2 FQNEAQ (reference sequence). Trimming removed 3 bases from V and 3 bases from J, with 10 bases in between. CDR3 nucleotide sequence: TGTGCCAGCAGCTTCGCCGACAGAACAGATACGCAGTATTTT. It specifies CASSFADRTDTQYF.

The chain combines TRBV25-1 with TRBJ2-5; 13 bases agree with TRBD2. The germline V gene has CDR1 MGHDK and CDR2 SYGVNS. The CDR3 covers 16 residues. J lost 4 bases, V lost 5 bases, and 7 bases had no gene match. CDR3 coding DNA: TGTGCCAGCAGTTACGCACTAGCGGGGGGGCGAGAGACCCAGTACTTC. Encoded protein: CASSYALAGGRETQYF.

The CDR3 sequence: CASSSSSGGSYNEQFF. The CDR3 coding sequence is TGTGCCAGCAGCTCGTCCAGCGGGGGGTCCTACAATGAGCAGTTCTTC. V and J are TRBV7-9 and TRBJ2-1; 9 nucleotides align to TRBD2. The CDR3 consists of 16 residues. V was pared by 4 bases and J by 1 base, with 5 bases of the junction left unmatched. In germline, CDR1 is SEHNR, CDR2 FQNEAQ (reference sequence).

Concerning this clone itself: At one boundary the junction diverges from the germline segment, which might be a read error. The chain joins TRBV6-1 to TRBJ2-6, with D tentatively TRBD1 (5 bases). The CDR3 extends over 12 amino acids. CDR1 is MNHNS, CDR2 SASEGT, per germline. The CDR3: CATDSGASVLTF. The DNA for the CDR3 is TGTGCCACCGACTCTGGGGCCAGCGTCCTGACTTTC.

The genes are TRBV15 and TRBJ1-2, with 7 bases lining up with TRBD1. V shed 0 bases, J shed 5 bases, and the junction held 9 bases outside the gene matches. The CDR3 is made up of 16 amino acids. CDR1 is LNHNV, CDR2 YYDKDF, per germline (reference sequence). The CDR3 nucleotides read TGTGCCACCAGCAGAGACAAGGCGACAGGGCCGTATGGCTACACCTTC. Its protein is CATSRDKATGPYGYTF.

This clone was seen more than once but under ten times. This CDR3 is CASSLGQATYGYTF. The CDR3, as DNA: TGTGCCAGCAGTTTAGGACAGGCCACCTATGGCTACACCTTC. The rearrangement links TRBV28 to TRBJ1-2; 7 nucleotides match TRBD1. Germline CDR1 and CDR2: MDHEN and SYDVKM. After removal of 2 bases from V and 4 bases from J, the junction contained 4 bases not matched to a gene. The CDR3 has 14 residues.

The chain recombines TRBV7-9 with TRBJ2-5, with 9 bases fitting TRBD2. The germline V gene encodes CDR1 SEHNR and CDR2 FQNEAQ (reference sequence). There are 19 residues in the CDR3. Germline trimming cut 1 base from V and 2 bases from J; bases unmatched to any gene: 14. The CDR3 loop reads CASSLGSSGGPGGQETQYF. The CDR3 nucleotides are TGTGCCAGCAGCTTAGGTAGTAGCGGGGGCCCCGGGGGACAAGAGACCCAGTACTTC. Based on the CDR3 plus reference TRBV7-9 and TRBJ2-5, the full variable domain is DTGVSQNPRHKITKRGQNVTFRCDPISEHNRLYWYRQTLGQGPEFLTYFQNEAQLEKSRLLSDRFSAERPKGSFSTLEIQRTEQGDSAMYLCASSLGSSGGPGGQETQYFGPGTRLLVL.

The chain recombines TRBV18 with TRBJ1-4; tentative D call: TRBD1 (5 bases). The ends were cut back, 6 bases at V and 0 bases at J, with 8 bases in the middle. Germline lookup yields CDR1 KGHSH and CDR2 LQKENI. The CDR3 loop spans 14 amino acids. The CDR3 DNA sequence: TGTGCCAGCTCCCGGACAACAACTAATGAAAAACTGTTTTTT. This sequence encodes CASSRTTTNEKLFF.

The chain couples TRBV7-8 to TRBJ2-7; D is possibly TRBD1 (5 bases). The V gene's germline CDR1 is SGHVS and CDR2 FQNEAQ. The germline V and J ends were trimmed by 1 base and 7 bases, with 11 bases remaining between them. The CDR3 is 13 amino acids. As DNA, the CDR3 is TGTGCCAGCAGCTTAGGGCAGGGCTTGGAGCAGTACTTC. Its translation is CASSLGQGLEQYF. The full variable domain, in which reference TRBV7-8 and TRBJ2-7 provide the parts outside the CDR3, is GAGVSQSPRYKVAKRGQDVALRCDPISGHVSLFWYQQALGQGPEFLTYFQNEAQLDKSGLPSDRFFAERPEGSVSTLKIQRTQQEDSAVYLCASSLGQGLEQYFGPGTRLTVT.